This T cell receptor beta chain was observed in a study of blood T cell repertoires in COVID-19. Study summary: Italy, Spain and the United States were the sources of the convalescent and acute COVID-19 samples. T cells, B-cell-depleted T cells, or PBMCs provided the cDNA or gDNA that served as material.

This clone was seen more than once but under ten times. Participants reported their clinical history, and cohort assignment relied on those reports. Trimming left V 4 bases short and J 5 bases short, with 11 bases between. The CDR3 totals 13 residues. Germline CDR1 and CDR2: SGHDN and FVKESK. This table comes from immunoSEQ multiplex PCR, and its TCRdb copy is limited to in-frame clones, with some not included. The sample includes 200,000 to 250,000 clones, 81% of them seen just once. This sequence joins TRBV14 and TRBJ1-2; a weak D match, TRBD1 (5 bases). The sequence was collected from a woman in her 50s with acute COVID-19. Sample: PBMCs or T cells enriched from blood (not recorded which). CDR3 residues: CASSLQAIYGYTF. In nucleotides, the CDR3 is TGTGCCAGCAGCCTACAGGCGATATATGGCTACACCTTC.